These 32 T cell receptor beta chains originate from one sample sequenced in a study of shared clonotypes between healthy human individuals. TCRdb's copy holds only in-frame clones and misses some; the assay was immunoSEQ multiplex PCR. The sample has around 1.6 million clones; 98% are singletons. Sequences were obtained from naive CD4+ T cells sorted from blood. This sample's subset: CD45RA+ positively selected. The receptors were gathered from a man aged 25 to 40 in good health.

The chain has TRBV11-2 and TRBJ1-3, with TRBD1 as a possible D gene (5 bases). Per the germline V gene, CDR1 is SGHAT and CDR2 is FQNNGV. The CDR3 extends over 14 amino acids. Trimming stripped 5 bases from V and 4 bases from J, with 12 bases between. CDR3 DNA: TGTGCCAGCAGCCACCGGGGCAGAGGAAACACCATATATTTT. It encodes CASSHRGRGNTIYF.

The chain is built from TRBV7-3 and TRBJ2-2, with unresolved D. This CDR3 has 14 residues. V lost 4 bases, J lost 3 bases, and 9 bases lay in between. The germline V gene encodes CDR1 SGHTA and CDR2 FQGTGA. The DNA for the CDR3 is TGTGCCAGCAGCTCGACAACCTACACCGGGGAGCTGTTTTTT. Protein product: CASSSTTYTGELFF.

This clone occurred once. The chain couples TRBV2 to TRBJ2-1; D is ambiguous. Germline CDR1 and CDR2: SNHLY and FYNNEI. Trimming stripped 7 bases from V and 3 bases from J, with 7 bases between. This CDR3 spans 12 amino acids. The CDR3 DNA follows: TGTGCCAGCACGACCAGCTACAATGAGCAGTTCTTC. The encoded protein is CASTTSYNEQFF.

The chain employs TRBV6-1 and TRBJ2-7; the D gene is possibly TRBD1 (6 bases). Germline V CDR1 and CDR2: MNHNS, SASEGT. V was shortened by 8 bases and J by 1 base, with 9 bases between the two germline ends. This CDR3 has 12 residues. The CDR3 nucleotides are TGTGCCAGCCGAGGACAGTCCTACGAGCAGTACTTC. It encodes CASRGQSYEQYF.

The chain joins TRBV7-8 to TRBJ2-7, with a tentative D call TRBD2 (6 bases). Germline lookup yields CDR1 SGHVS and CDR2 FQNEAQ. The V end lost 2 bases, the J end lost 5 bases, and 16 bases lay between the germline ends. This CDR3 contains 15 residues. CDR3 sequence: CASSLKPQEGDEQYF. CDR3 nucleotides: TGTGCCAGCAGCTTAAAGCCGCAGGAGGGTGACGAGCAGTACTTC.

V usage is TRBV14 and J usage is TRBJ2-5; D is unclear. CDR1 is SGHDN and CDR2 is FVKESK in the germline V gene. The CDR3 totals 18 residues. Trimming cost V 0 bases and J 2 bases, with 19 bases left between them. Here the CDR3 DNA reads TGTGCCAGCAGCCAAGATCGGCGCCTAGTGGGGTTACAAGAGACCCAGTACTTC. Its translation is CASSQDRRLVGLQETQYF. The variable domain in full, completed from reference TRBV14 and TRBJ2-5, reads EAGVTQFPSHSVIEKGQTVTLRCDPISGHDNLYWYRRVMGKEIKFLLHFVKESKQDESGMPNNRFLAERTGGTYSTLKVQPAELEDSGVYFCASSQDRRLVGLQETQYFGPGTRLLVL.

This chain uses TRBV18 with TRBJ2-3; weak D call: TRBD2 (5 bases). The CDR3 is made up of 14 amino acids. The germline V and J ends were trimmed by 5 bases and 6 bases, with 15 bases remaining between them. CDR1 is KGHSH and CDR2 is LQKENI in the germline V gene. In nucleotides, the CDR3 is TGTGCCAGCTCATCTCCAGAGGGCAGTGATACGCAGTATTTT. As protein: CASSSPEGSDTQYF.

This rearrangement joins TRBV5-4 to TRBJ2-6; 11 positions agree with TRBD2. Trimming at V came to 0 bases and at J to 3 bases, leaving 5 bases not matched to a gene. Germline loops: CDR1 SGHNT, CDR2 YYREEE (reference sequence). The CDR3 has 18 residues. CDR3 protein: CASSLASGRLGGANVLTF. The CDR3, as DNA: TGTGCCAGCAGCTTGGCTAGCGGGAGGCTTGGTGGGGCCAACGTCCTGACTTTC.

This clone was seen just once. The chain has TRBV6-5 and TRBJ2-2; 9 nucleotides line up with TRBD1. The CDR3 sequence is 16 residues long. CDR1 MNHEY and CDR2 SVGAGI come from the germline V gene. J was trimmed by 7 bases and V by 2 bases; bases with no gene match: 8. The CDR3 protein is CASSYKGTGLGGELFF. The CDR3 nucleotides read TGTGCCAGCAGTTACAAGGGGACAGGGTTGGGCGGGGAGCTGTTTTTT.

Details on this clone: This same CDR3 is encoded by further DNA sequences in the sample. The rearrangement uses TRBV9 and TRBJ2-5; 7 bases fit TRBD2. J gave up 0 bases and V 5 bases, and 4 bases lay outside the gene matches. CDR1 is SGDLS and CDR2 is YYNGEE in the germline V gene. The CDR3 consists of 14 residues. The CDR3 spells CASSVSGDQETQYF. The CDR3 DNA follows: TGTGCCAGCAGTGTGAGCGGGGACCAAGAGACCCAGTACTTC.

This chain joins TRBV11-1 and TRBJ2-7; 10 nucleotides agree with TRBD1. Trimming cost V 5 bases and J 3 bases; bases outside gene matches: 13. The germline V gene encodes CDR1 SGHAT and CDR2 FQDESV (reference sequence). The CDR3 covers 17 residues. CDR3 nucleotides: TGTGCCAGCAGCGTGGCTTATGCCGGGACAGGGGTCTACGAGCAGTACTTC. It is translated as CASSVAYAGTGVYEQYF.

Of note for this clone: Other DNA sequences in the same sample also yield this CDR3. This chain joins TRBV5-1 and TRBJ2-1; the match to TRBD1 covers 7 bases. The germline V gene encodes CDR1 SGHRS and CDR2 YFSETQ. This CDR3 contains 14 residues. V was clipped by 4 bases and J by 5 bases; unmatched bases: 6. The CDR3 sequence is CASSIRQGNNEQFF. CDR3 DNA sequence: TGCGCCAGCAGCATACGACAGGGTAACAATGAGCAGTTCTTC.

The J gene is TRBJ1-5, the V gene TRBV19, with a weak D call TRBD1 (6 bases). The V gene lost 1 base and the J gene lost 3 bases, with 10 bases spanning the gap. Germline V lookup: CDR1 LNHDA, CDR2 SQIVND (reference sequence). This CDR3 is built from 15 residues. CDR3 amino acids: CASSIAHRVNQPQHF. In DNA form, the CDR3 reads TGTGCCAGTAGTATAGCCCACAGGGTCAATCAGCCCCAGCATTTT.

The chain joins TRBV30 to TRBJ1-4, with a possible D match to TRBD1 (6 bases). Germline CDR1 reads GTSNPN; CDR2 reads SVGIG (reference sequence). The CDR3 has 13 amino acids. V lost 2 bases and J 14 bases, leaving 18 bases between the germline ends. Here the CDR3 DNA reads TGTGCCTGGAGTCCCGGGGGGCTGTGGTGGCTGTTTTTT. Residues: CAWSPGGLWWLFF.

The chain employs TRBV18 and TRBJ2-5; the match to TRBD1 covers 8 bases. From germline, CDR1 is KGHSH and CDR2 LQKENI. The CDR3 consists of 14 residues. Trimming took 6 bases from V and 4 from J; bases not matched to a gene: 7. The CDR3 DNA reads TGTGCCAGCTCTCAGGGGGCGGCCCGAGAGACCCAGTACTTC. Residues: CASSQGAARETQYF.

The rearrangement joins TRBV30 to TRBJ1-4; 8 bases line up with TRBD1. The CDR3 has 12 amino acids. Germline V CDR1 and CDR2: GTSNPN, SVGIG (reference sequence). J lost 8 bases, V lost 4 bases, and 3 bases had no gene match. The CDR3 nucleotides read TGTGCCTGGACTCGGGACAGGGAAAAACTGTTTTTT. Translation gives CAWTRDREKLFF. The full variable domain, with the rest looked up from reference TRBV30 and TRBJ1-4, is SQTIHQWPATLVQPVGSPLSLECTVEGTSNPNLYWYRQAAGRGLQLLFYSVGIGQISSEVPQNLSASRPQDRQFILSSKKLLLSDSGFYLCAWTRDREKLFFGSGTQLSVL.

The rearrangement uses TRBV10-3 and TRBJ1-1; D perhaps matches TRBD1 (6 bases). Trimming removed 3 bases from V and 0 bases from J, with 17 bases in between. Germline V gene sequence: CDR1 ENHRY, CDR2 SYGVKD. The CDR3 sequence is 17 residues long. CDR3 DNA: TGTGCCATCAGTGACCTATCTGGGGGGGCGATGAACACTGAAGCTTTCTTT. Translating gives CAISDLSGGAMNTEAFF.

The rearrangement links TRBV6-6 to TRBJ2-7, with no clear D. Germline V gene data show CDR1 as MNHNY and CDR2 as SVGAGI (reference sequence). V was trimmed by 6 bases and J by 4 bases, leaving 7 bases between them. This CDR3 region has 11 residues. CDR3 protein: CASRFAYEQYF. In DNA form, the CDR3 reads TGTGCCAGCAGGTTTGCTTACGAGCAGTACTTC.

The chain uses TRBV5-1 and TRBJ2-7; TRBD2 might be the D (5 bases). Germline V gene lookup returns CDR1 SGHRS and CDR2 YFSETQ. Trimming shortened V by 0 bases and J by 2 bases, and 9 bases separated the two germline ends. CDR3 length: 14 residues. CDR3 protein: CASSLDAGTYEQYF. DNA of the CDR3: TGCGCCAGCAGCTTGGACGCGGGCACCTACGAGCAGTACTTC.

The rearrangement joins TRBV14 to TRBJ2-2; D not certain. CDR1 SGHDN and CDR2 FVKESK come from the germline V gene. V dropped 5 bases and J dropped 2 bases, with 6 bases sitting between them. The CDR3 contains 13 residues. The CDR3 is CASSEPNTGELFF. CDR3 bases: TGTGCCAGCAGCGAACCAAACACCGGGGAGCTGTTTTTT.

The rearrangement uses TRBV28 and TRBJ1-2, with 9 bases matching TRBD1. V trimming: 5 bases; J trimming: 4 bases; junction bases outside the gene matches: 8. The CDR3 contains 15 residues. Per germline, CDR1 MDHEN and CDR2 SYDVKM. The CDR3 loop is CASSLQSTGGYGYTF. For the CDR3, the DNA is TGTGCCAGCAGTCTACAATCGACAGGGGGCTATGGCTACACCTTC.

The chain combines TRBV6-1 with TRBJ2-7; 14 positions agree with TRBD2. The CDR3 has 17 residues. Germline V gene sequence: CDR1 MNHNS, CDR2 SASEGT. Trimming removed 2 bases from V and 4 bases from J; junction bases left unmatched: 7. The CDR3 DNA reads as TGTGCCAGCAGTGAAAGGCCGGGACTAGCGGGAGAGTACGAGCAGTACTTC. Its translation is CASSERPGLAGEYEQYF.

The chain joins TRBV6-5 to TRBJ1-3; perhaps TRBD1 as D (5 bases). CDR1 is MNHEY, CDR2 SVGAGI, per germline. Trimming removed 4 bases at V and 2 bases at J, with 12 bases between. The CDR3 totals 15 residues. Here the CDR3 reads CASSLEGFPGNTIYF. The CDR3 coding sequence is TGTGCCAGCAGTTTAGAGGGGTTTCCTGGAAACACCATATATTTT.

A note on this clone: Other DNA sequences in the sample encode the same CDR3. The chain couples TRBV30 to TRBJ2-1; unclear D gene. The CDR3 runs 11 residues. Per the germline V gene, CDR1 is GTSNPN and CDR2 is SVGIG (reference sequence). Trimming pared 0 bases from V and 6 bases from J, leaving 3 bases between. The CDR3 sequence is CAWSVLNEQFF. The CDR3 coding sequence is TGTGCCTGGAGTGTTCTCAATGAGCAGTTCTTC.

V and J are TRBV7-2 and TRBJ2-5; maybe TRBD1 (6 bases). Germline values: CDR1 SGHTA, CDR2 FQGNSA. Trimming removed 5 bases from V and 1 base from J, with 11 bases in between. The CDR3 contains 14 residues. CDR3 nucleotide sequence: TGTGCCAGCAGCCGCGACAGGCTCCAAGAGACCCAGTACTTC. This gives the protein CASSRDRLQETQYF.

The rearrangement uses TRBV5-1 and TRBJ1-1, with D unclear. The V end lost 1 base, the J end lost 6 bases, and 13 bases lay between the germline ends. The CDR3 has 14 residues. In germline, CDR1 is SGHRS, CDR2 YFSETQ. In DNA, the CDR3 is TGCGCCAGCAGCTTGCGGCCGAGGAGGCCTGAAGCTTTCTTT. Its protein product is CASSLRPRRPEAFF.

This rearrangement joins TRBV9 to TRBJ2-1; possible D gene TRBD2, 6 bases. The V end was cut by 0 bases, the J end by 7 bases, with 14 bases between. Germline-derived CDR1 and CDR2 are SGDLS and YYNGEE. There are 15 residues in the CDR3. CDR3 sequence: CASSVGLRGGNEQFF. The CDR3 DNA follows: TGTGCCAGCAGCGTAGGATTGCGTGGGGGGAATGAGCAGTTCTTC.

V gene TRBV14 combines with J gene TRBJ2-2; D call uncertain. CDR3 length: 15 amino acids. The V end lost 2 bases, the J end lost 9 bases, and 16 bases lay between the germline ends. Germline assignment: CDR1 SGHDN and CDR2 FVKESK. The CDR3 DNA follows: TGTGCCAGCAGCCAAAATCCCCCGAAGGCGAGGGAGCTGTTTTTT. It yields the protein CASSQNPPKARELFF.

This clone showed up just once. The DNA for the CDR3 is TGTGCCAGCAGCTTAGAGGTCCTCTCCTACGAGCAGTACTTC. It yields the protein CASSLEVLSYEQYF. This chain joins TRBV11-2 and TRBJ2-7; D call uncertain. Trimming stripped 0 bases from V and 0 bases from J, with 6 bases between. CDR1 and CDR2 from the germline V gene are SGHAT and FQNNGV. The CDR3 runs to 14 residues. The variable domain in full, with the rest retrieved from reference TRBV11-2 and TRBJ2-7, is EAGVAQSPRYKIIEKRQSVAFWCNPISGHATLYWYQQILGQGPKLLIQFQNNGVVDDSQLPKDRFSAERLKGVDSTLKIQPAKLEDSAVYLCASSLEVLSYEQYFGPGTRLTVT.

The chain's CDR3 is CASSKRCSGSSYNEQFF. The CDR3 nucleotides read TGTGCCAGCAGCAAGAGGTGTAGCGGGAGCTCCTACAATGAGCAGTTCTTC. The V gene is TRBV21-1, the J gene TRBJ2-1; the table's D call, TRBD2, has no DNA check behind it. TRBV21-1 is designated a pseudogene. The CDR3 contains 17 residues.

The chain links TRBV7-8 to TRBJ1-5; no clear D gene. The germline V gene has CDR1 SGHVS and CDR2 FQNEAQ. The CDR3 has 17 amino acids. V was shortened by 2 bases and J by 5 bases, with 19 bases between the two germline ends. CDR3 amino acids: CASSLSPRAGYDQPQHF. CDR3 DNA: TGTGCCAGCAGCTTATCACCTCGGGCAGGTTACGATCAGCCCCAGCATTTT.

This clone was seen once. This chain links TRBV10-3 with TRBJ2-7; TRBD1 matches at 10 bases. This CDR3 has 13 residues. The germline V gene encodes CDR1 ENHRY and CDR2 SYGVKD. J was trimmed by 6 bases and V by 11 bases; bases with no gene match: 10. The CDR3 here is CASTRDRGLEQYF. The DNA for the CDR3 is TGTGCCTCCACCCGAGACAGGGGGCTCGAGCAGTACTTC.